This is a list of T cell receptor beta chains from one sample in a study of blood T cell repertoires in COVID-19. TCRdb keeps only in-frame clones here, not all; method: immunoSEQ multiplex PCR. The sample holds approximately 65,000 clones, approximately 86% seen once. Specimen: peripheral blood. Every receptor here comes from a man in his forties with acute or convalescent COVID-19. CDR3s include the opening cysteine and the closing phenylalanine or tryptophan.

V gene: TRBV29-1
CDR3 protein: CSVERGWPGGTEAFF

V gene: TRBV30
CDR3 protein: CAWSPGQRGHTGELFF

V gene: TRBV12-5
CDR3 protein: CASGLVVWGITGRQPQHF

V gene: TRBV25-1
CDR3 protein: CASSPGGVSTDTQYF

V gene: TRBV5-1
CDR3 protein: CASSRLAGGTEETQYF

V gene: TRBV2
CDR3 protein: CASSPGGGDPETQYF

V gene: TRBV30
CDR3 protein: CAWSVQLAANNEQFF

V gene: TRBV7-3
CDR3 protein: CASSGKGASPNTEAFF

V gene: TRBV6-5
CDR3 protein: CASCPGQTYGYTF

V gene: TRBV28
CDR3 protein: CASSLGSTGKGQPQHF

V gene: TRBV10-2
CDR3 protein: CASHETAPDYSNQPQHF

V gene: TRBV18
CDR3 protein: CASSPGGTATNEKLFF

V gene: TRBV5-1
CDR3 protein: CASSLGTGSYGYTF

V gene: TRBV5-8
CDR3 protein: CASSRVLGNDRVVQPQHF

V gene: TRBV2
CDR3 protein: CASKFDRDDGYTF

V gene: TRBV27
CDR3 protein: CASSLLGQGRYEQYF

V gene: TRBV6-6
CDR3 protein: CASNLKGTGDYGYTF

V gene: TRBV5-5
CDR3 protein: CASSWDRLANYGYTF

V gene: TRBV29-1
CDR3 protein: CSVGALEGYTF

V gene: TRBV28
CDR3 protein: CASVSDRNSPLHF

V gene: TRBV9
CDR3 protein: CASQGGGNYGYTF

V gene: TRBV5-1
CDR3 protein: CASSLDSSSANTGELFF

V gene: TRBV30
CDR3 protein: CAWSEAGEQFF

V gene: TRBV5-1
CDR3 protein: CASSLTGSPETQYF

V gene: TRBV11-3
CDR3 protein: CASSLESGTQETQYF

V gene: TRBV4-1
CDR3 protein: CASSRLAGDTGEKLFF

V gene: TRBV4-1
CDR3 protein: CASSQDLTALYTF

V gene: TRBV5-1
CDR3 protein: CASSPGGGKVSGNTIYF

V gene: TRBV30
CDR3 protein: CAGMGGGEKLFF

V gene: TRBV5-1
CDR3 protein: CASSLAPLGQGGQETQYF

V gene: TRBV18
CDR3 protein: CASSPKEPTGGTEAFF

V gene: TRBV6-5
CDR3 protein: CASSYPDSYEQYF

V gene: TRBV5-1
CDR3 protein: CASSPGGDNTEAFF

V gene: TRBV6-5
CDR3 protein: CASRRAGGVNEQFF

V gene: TRBV27
CDR3 protein: CASSLSSTGYEQYF

V gene: TRBV24-1
CDR3 protein: CATSDGWSQPQHF

V gene: TRBV2
CDR3 protein: CASSAGRDNYGYTF

V gene: TRBV18
CDR3 protein: CASSPGEGPYGYTF

V gene: TRBV6-5
CDR3 protein: CASGLGGALTDTQYF

V gene: TRBV20-1
CDR3 protein: CSASMDRGGIRGEAFF

V gene: TRBV15
CDR3 protein: CATSRDGSQGYGYTF

V gene: TRBV29-1
CDR3 protein: CSVDQGVNTEAFF